These 17 T cell receptor beta chains came from one sample sequenced in a study of vaccination and CD4 T cells after COVID-19. Treatment in this sample: roughly 11-day PBMC culture with coronavirus spike peptide pools or control peptides (ViraFEST assay). The assay that was used to sequence DNA from cultured CD4+ T cells was the Oncomine TCR Beta short-read assay. Each CDR3 protein gets one entry after TCRdb re-called the PCR reads with MiXCR. The table lists 10,000 to 15,000 distinct CDR3 sequences, approximately 58% of them singletons, with under 30% in the top ten. No antigen has been identified for these receptors. The sequencing sample was made of CD4+ T cells from blood, cultured in vitro. Every receptor here comes from a human donor who had recovered from COVID-19.

J is TRBJ1-4 and V is TRBV24-1; 7 nucleotides agree with TRBD1. This CDR3 has 15 amino acids. Germline assignment: CDR1 KGHDR and CDR2 SFDVKD. V shed 5 bases and J 5 bases; nucleotides not matched to a gene: 7. The CDR3 nucleotides read TGTGCCACCAGTGGTGCAGGGGGAAGCAATGAAAAACTGTTTTTT. Amino acid sequence: CATSGAGGSNEKLFF.

As to this clonotype: At one end the junction does not follow the germline gene, possibly because of a read error. The rearrangement links TRBV2 to TRBJ1-2; 8 bases fit TRBD1. Per the germline V gene, CDR1 is SNHLY and CDR2 is FYNNEI. The CDR3 runs to 14 residues. The CDR3 region is CASNGQGRDYGHTF. For the CDR3, the DNA is TGTGCCAGCAACGGACAGGGCAGGGACTATGGCCACACCTTC. Looking up the rest from reference TRBV2 and TRBJ1-2 gives the full variable domain: EPEVTQTPSHQVTQMGQEVILRCVPISNHLYFYWYRQILGQKVEFLVSFYNNEISEKSEIFDDQFSVERPDGSNFTLKIRSTKLEDSAMYFCASNGQGRDYGHTFGSGTRLTVV.

The chain carries TRBV7-2 and TRBJ2-2, with TRBD2 identical over 13 bases. Germline V lookup: CDR1 SGHTA, CDR2 FQGNSA. The CDR3 covers 21 residues. Trimming removed 6 bases from V and 9 bases from J; junction bases left unmatched: 25. This CDR3 reads CASSWAGAGLAGTLRDRELFF. In DNA, the CDR3 is TGTGCCAGCAGTTGGGCAGGAGCGGGACTAGCGGGGACATTGCGGGACCGGGAGCTGTTTTTT.

The chain is built from TRBV7-9 and TRBJ2-2, with D hard to call. Trimming cost V 7 bases and J 0 bases, with 9 bases left between them. Germline CDR1 and CDR2: SEHNR and FQNEAQ (reference sequence). The CDR3 is 14 amino acids. Written as DNA, the CDR3 is TGTGCCAGCATTTGGTTCCCGAACACCGGGGAGCTGTTTTTT. It yields the protein CASIWFPNTGELFF.

The chain couples TRBV5-1 to TRBJ2-7; 7 nucleotides line up with TRBD1. Per the germline V gene, CDR1 is SGHRS and CDR2 is YFSETQ. The CDR3 loop spans 15 amino acids. The V gene end was trimmed by 4 bases and the J gene end by 6 bases; junction bases not matched to a gene: 13. CDR3 sequence reads: CASSPRGQFFGEQYF. CDR3 bases: TGCGCCAGCAGCCCAAGGGGACAGTTTTTCGGCGAGCAGTACTTC.

The chain joins TRBV12-3 or TRBV12-4 to TRBJ1-2, with 7 bases aligning to TRBD1. V gave up 5 bases and J gave up 2 bases; unmatched junction bases: 5. The CDR3 is 14 residues long. The CDR3 is CASSRGTANYGYTF. For the CDR3, the DNA is TGTGCCAGCAGTCGTGGGACAGCCAACTATGGCTACACCTTC.

The V and J genes are TRBV12-3 or TRBV12-4 and TRBJ1-2; no reliable D call. The CDR3 totals 13 residues. The V end was cut by 7 bases, the J end by 9 bases, with 18 bases between. The CDR3 sequence: CASTLREGWSYTF. The DNA for the CDR3 is TGTGCCAGCACACTCCGAGAGGGATGGAGCTACACCTTC.

This chain uses TRBV28 with TRBJ2-1; D is undetermined. Germline V gene sequence: CDR1 MDHEN, CDR2 SYDVKM. The V end was cut by 10 bases, the J end by 5 bases, with 12 bases between. CDR3 length equals 12 residues. CDR3 coding DNA: TGTGCCATAGATAGCAGACACAATGAGCAGTTCTTC. It is translated as CAIDSRHNEQFF. The complete variable domain, with remaining parts taken from reference TRBV28 and TRBJ2-1, reads DVKVTQSSRYLVKRTGEKVFLECVQDMDHENMFWYRQDPGLGLRLIYFSYDVKMKEKGDIPEGYSVSREKKERFSLILESASTNQTSMYLCAIDSRHNEQFFGPGTRLTVL.

The chain uses TRBV20-1 and TRBJ2-4; D assignment may be TRBD1 or TRBD2 (5 bases each). The CDR3 is 14 amino acids. The germline V and J ends were trimmed by 6 bases and 7 bases, with 19 bases remaining between them. The germline V gene has CDR1 DFQATT and CDR2 SNEGSKA (reference sequence). CDR3 residues: CSASLTGLENIQYF. In nucleotides, the CDR3 is TGCAGTGCCTCTCTTACGGGGCTGGAGAACATTCAGTACTTC.

The gene calls are TRBV5-1 and TRBJ1-3; 10 positions match TRBD1. Germline CDR1 and CDR2: SGHRS and YFSETQ. This CDR3 region has 15 residues. Losses at the gene ends were 4 bases for V and 0 bases for J; bases not matched to a gene: 1. The CDR3 is CASSGTGASGNTIYF. The DNA for the CDR3 is TGCGCCAGCAGCGGGACAGGGGCCTCTGGAAACACCATATATTTT.

The chain has TRBV2 and TRBJ1-2, with D unresolved. The CDR3 spans 13 residues. V was trimmed by 5 bases and J by 1 base, leaving 8 bases between them. Germline values: CDR1 SNHLY, CDR2 FYNNEI. The CDR3 here is CASSPTDNYGYTF. The DNA of the CDR3 is TGTGCCAGCAGTCCTACAGATAACTATGGCTACACCTTC.

This clonotype is medium-sized (0.01 to 0.1%) in the sample. The chain carries TRBV20-1 and TRBJ2-1; D is uncertain. Between the trimmed V and J ends, which lost 6 bases and 7 bases, there was a span of 7 bases. Germline loops: CDR1 DFQATT, CDR2 SNEGSKA (reference sequence). CDR3 length equals 10 residues. CDR3 sequence: CSAYGNEQFF. In DNA, the CDR3 is TGCAGTGCGTATGGGAATGAGCAGTTCTTC.

The chain is built from TRBV20-1 and TRBJ1-1; D gene unclear. V was cut by 6 bases and J by 4 bases, with 21 bases left in between. Per the germline V gene, CDR1 is DFQATT and CDR2 is SNEGSKA (reference sequence). The CDR3 contains 15 residues. The CDR3 DNA reads TGCAGTGCCCTACCCATAACCGGGGAGGGCACTGAAGCTTTCTTT. Protein product: CSALPITGEGTEAFF.

The rearrangement uses TRBV20-1 and TRBJ2-1; no definite D call. CDR3 size: 11 residues. CDR1 is DFQATT, CDR2 SNEGSKA, per germline (reference sequence). V gave up 2 bases and J gave up 10 bases, with 9 bases separating them. CDR3 loop: CSARRSVEQFF. The CDR3 DNA reads as TGCAGTGCTAGACGATCGGTCGAGCAGTTCTTC.

The J gene is TRBJ2-3, the V gene TRBV7-6; D is uncertain. This CDR3 region has 13 residues. Deletions cut 6 bases from V and 0 bases from J, with 7 bases between. CDR1 SGHVS and CDR2 FNYEAQ come from the germline V gene. The DNA of the CDR3 is TGTGCCAGCAGTTCGGGCAGCACAGATACGCAGTATTTT. It translates to CASSSGSTDTQYF. Full variable domain (remainder filled in from reference TRBV7-6 and TRBJ2-3): GAGVSQSPRYKVTKRGQDVALRCDPISGHVSLYWYRQALGQGPEFLTYFNYEAQQDKSGLPNDRFSAERPEGSISTLTIQRTEQRDSAMYRCASSSGSTDTQYFGPGTRLTVL.

The chain joins TRBV20-1 to TRBJ1-1; D is ambiguous. V was trimmed by 3 bases and J by 5 bases, leaving 16 bases between them. This CDR3 has 14 residues. The germline V gene has CDR1 DFQATT and CDR2 SNEGSKA (reference sequence). Here the CDR3 reads CSAREAPGNTEAFF. CDR3 DNA: TGCAGTGCTAGGGAAGCCCCGGGGAATACTGAAGCTTTCTTT.

V gene TRBV15 combines with J gene TRBJ2-1; 9 positions agree with TRBD2. Germline values: CDR1 LNHNV, CDR2 YYDKDF (reference sequence). With V trimmed by 2 bases and J by 4 bases, 6 bases remained unmatched. There are 16 residues in the CDR3. For the CDR3, the DNA is TGTGCCACCAGCAGACGTGGGCGGGAGGGTTACAATGAGCAGTTCTTC. Translated, it gives CATSRRGREGYNEQFF.